Given below is one TCR beta chain in context. It lacks a known antigen. Per-nucleotide qualities are absent, and no much larger clonotype sits a single base away. The sample carries other DNA sequences with the same CDR3. The data originate from a study of blood T cell repertoires in COVID-19 (dated by TCRdb to the early 2020s). About the investigation overall: Collaborator samples came from the United States, Italy and Spain and covered acute and convalescent phases of COVID-19. Subjects who had been exposed to COVID-19, were actively infected with it, or had recovered from it provided the deeply sampled blood TCRbeta repertoires that made up the dataset. The prospective study material was composed of cDNA or gDNA derived from T cells, B-cell-depleted T cells, or PBMCs. Sample metadata almost always included a de-identified subject ID, COVID-19 status, age in years and sex. The repertoires were released in a freely available public database intended as a resource for research on the immune response to SARS-CoV-2. Samples came from the ongoing ImmuneRACE study (first 160 participants) plus 1,254 subjects from 6 global collaborators. Where available, HLA class I and class II types were taken from metadata supplied by the sample provider and were not determined by assay-based typing. The paper as a whole reports these results and caveats: The quantity of clinical and demographic metadata differed by source and by participant and was supplied without curation.

Each collaborating institution followed its own protocols to collect whole blood in K2EDTA tubes. For TCRbeta analysis, collaborators shipped samples as frozen whole blood, isolated PBMCs, or DNA extracted from either of those sample types. TCRbeta CDR3 regions were amplified from genomic DNA using the immunoSEQ Assay, a bias-controlled multiplex PCR. The original pipeline was this. The number of nucleated cells in each sample was estimated from the amplification of reference gene primers within the assay. Sequence reads were collapsed and filtered to measure the absolute abundance of every unique TCRbeta CDR3 rearrangement. For each sample, productive Simpson clonality was calculated as the square root of Simpson's diversity index over productive rearrangements. Held by TCRdb, this immuneACCESS table contains in-frame sequences only and omits some clones. Under half of the omission traces to an unresolved V gene where checked; the cause of the rest is unknown. The V and J calls and the clone size are those of that table, but D and trimming were determined from the DNA. The sample table records roughly 120,000 clones; around 79% of these occur just once. Around 2.3% of the sample comes from the top ten.

The junction shows trimming of 0 bases on V and 4 bases on J, plus 12 bases between the germline ends. The CDR3 numbers 15 residues from cysteine through phenylalanine. The DNA shown is the 45-base CDR3, in frame from base 1. The germline V gene (reference sequence) gives CDR1 as LNHDA and CDR2 as SQIVND. This TCR came from a man aged 50 or older with acute or convalescent COVID-19. The chain is made from TRBV19 and TRBJ1-1; a tentative D call is TRBD1 (5 bases match). The sample consisted of peripheral blood. The DNA sequence reads TGTGCCAGTAGTATAGATCCCCAGGGCCGCACTGAAGCTTTCTTT. This sequence encodes CASSIDPQGRTEAFF.